The 18 T cell receptor beta chains below were found in one sample sequenced in a study of T cells after yellow fever vaccination. TCRdb called the 5' RACE reads again in MiXCR, with one record for every CDR3 protein. The profile shows hundreds of thousands of distinct CDR3 sequences, 11% of them singletons. Sequences were derived from PBMCs, sampled on the day of the first yellow fever vaccination. The receptors were sampled from a man aged 18 to 29 who received the YFV17D yellow fever vaccine.

This chain connects TRBV6-2 or TRBV6-3 to TRBJ1-5; 7 nucleotides line up with TRBD1. Trimming at V came to 7 bases and at J to 3 bases, leaving 6 bases not matched to a gene. The CDR3 runs 14 residues. CDR1 and CDR2 (germline): MNHEY, SVGEGT. CDR3 DNA: TGTGCCAGCACCGTGACAGGGAACAATCAGCCCCAGCATTTT. Amino acids: CASTVTGNNQPQHF.

This clonotype has a single count. The J gene is TRBJ2-3, the V gene TRBV18; no clear D. Trimming left V 2 bases short and J 0 bases short, with 9 bases between. CDR3 length: 15 amino acids. Looked up from germline, CDR1 is KGHSH and CDR2 is LQKENI. This CDR3 is CASSPNAASTDTQYF. The DNA of the CDR3 is TGTGCCAGCTCACCAAACGCGGCTAGCACAGATACGCAGTATTTT. The whole variable domain, remainder taken from reference TRBV18 and TRBJ2-3, is NAGVMQNPRHLVRRRGQEARLRCSPMKGHSHVYWYRQLPEEGLKFMVYLQKENIIDESGMPKERFSAEFPKEGPSILRIQQVVRGDSAAYFCASSPNAASTDTQYFGPGTRLTVL.

In this sample, this clonotype turned up many times. The CDR3 bases are TGCGCCAGCAGCCAAGACGTAAGTTTCGATGAGCAGTTCTTC. It encodes CASSQDVSFDEQFF. This chain uses TRBV4-3 with TRBJ2-1, with D unresolved. This CDR3 is built from 14 residues. V lost 0 bases and J 8 bases, leaving 11 bases between the germline ends. Per the germline V gene, CDR1 is LGHNA and CDR2 is YSLEER.

V is TRBV12-3 or TRBV12-4 and J is TRBJ2-1, with 10 bases lining up with TRBD2. Germline trimming cut 5 bases from V and 9 bases from J; bases unmatched to any gene: 10. There are 15 residues in the CDR3. This chain's CDR3 is CASSLSGGASPEQFF. The CDR3 region has the DNA TGTGCCAGCAGTCTGAGCGGGGGGGCCTCCCCTGAGCAGTTCTTC.

This clonotype appeared a few times. The V and J genes are TRBV15 and TRBJ2-7; D may be TRBD2 (5 bases). Germline V lookup: CDR1 LNHNV, CDR2 YYDKDF (reference sequence). This CDR3 is built from 13 residues. V lost 0 bases to trimming and J lost 4 bases, with 7 bases between them. In nucleotides, the CDR3 is TGTGCCACCAGCAGAGAGGAGGAATACGAGCAGTACTTC. It codes for CATSREEEYEQYF.

The chain uses TRBV18 and TRBJ2-7; D unclear. CDR1 and CDR2 (germline): KGHSH, LQKENI. Trimming shortened V by 6 bases and J by 0 bases, and 9 bases separated the two germline ends. This CDR3 is 13 amino acids long. The CDR3 nucleotides read TGTGCCAGCTCTGGAGCGAGCTCCTACGAGCAGTACTTC. It encodes CASSGASSYEQYF.

This clonotype showed up many times. CDR3 in DNA: TGCGCCAGCAGCCACCCTATCGGTAGCGGGGGGGAGACCCAGTACTTC. It encodes CASSHPIGSGGETQYF. J is TRBJ2-5 and V is TRBV4-1, with TRBD2 identical over 10 bases. After removal of 3 bases from V and 5 bases from J, the junction contained 9 bases not matched to a gene. The germline V gene encodes CDR1 MGHRA and CDR2 YSYEKL. The CDR3 is made up of 16 amino acids.

V gene TRBV12-3 or TRBV12-4 combines with J gene TRBJ2-3, with TRBD1 as a possible D gene (5 bases). Between the trimmed V and J ends, which lost 6 bases and 0 bases, there was a span of 10 bases. The length of the CDR3 is 14 residues. The CDR3 DNA is TGTGCCAGCAGCCCCAGACAGAGCACAGATACGCAGTATTTT. Translation gives CASSPRQSTDTQYF.

This clonotype was seen a few times. V and J are TRBV5-4 and TRBJ2-1; 11 bases line up with TRBD1. Germline CDR1 and CDR2: SGHNT and YYREEE (reference sequence). V lost 5 bases and J lost 9; bases outside the gene matches: 7. CDR3 length equals 14 residues. CDR3 in DNA: TGTGCCAGCAGTGCCGGGACAGGGGGTATTGAGCAGTTCTTC. Translating gives CASSAGTGGIEQFF.

The chain couples TRBV4-3 to TRBJ2-1, with 11 nucleotides matching TRBD2. Germline loops: CDR1 LGHNA, CDR2 YSLEER. The ends lost 0 bases at V and 4 bases at J; junction bases unmatched: 5. CDR3 length: 17 residues. The CDR3 nucleotides read TGCGCCAGCAGCCAAGATTATGGGACTAGCGGTTACAATGAGCAGTTCTTC. Encoded protein: CASSQDYGTSGYNEQFF.

This clonotype was detected ten times or more. The V gene is TRBV7-9, the J gene TRBJ2-1, with 7 bases that match TRBD1. Losses at the gene ends were 1 base for V and 9 bases for J; bases not matched to a gene: 3. CDR1 SEHNR and CDR2 FQNEAQ come from the germline V gene (reference sequence). The CDR3 is 13 amino acids. This CDR3 is CASSLGGGSEQFF. The CDR3 DNA follows: TGTGCCAGCAGCTTAGGAGGGGGCTCTGAGCAGTTCTTC.

There are many counts of this clonotype. The chain couples TRBV7-2 to TRBJ1-2; TRBD1 is a possible D gene (5 bases). Trimming pared 5 bases from V and 0 bases from J, leaving 10 bases between. Germline V CDR1 and CDR2: SGHTA, FQGNSA. CDR3 length: 14 residues. The CDR3 protein is CASSLDRANYGYTF. As DNA, the CDR3 is TGTGCCAGCAGCCTAGACAGAGCTAACTATGGCTACACCTTC.

This sequence joins TRBV7-3 and TRBJ2-3; D is unresolved. There are 15 residues in the CDR3. V gave up 1 base and J gave up 1 base, with 9 bases separating them. CDR1 and CDR2 (germline): SGHTA, FQGTGA. The CDR3 is CASSLMGVGTDTQYF. CDR3 DNA sequence: TGTGCCAGCAGCTTAATGGGTGTAGGCACAGATACGCAGTATTTT.

The CDR3: CASSYGWENIQYF. CDR3 coding DNA: TGTGCCAGCAGCTACGGGTGGGAAAACATTCAGTACTTC. The chain carries TRBV7-8 and TRBJ2-4; no definite D call. V lost 4 bases and J lost 5, with 9 bases in between. The CDR3 runs 13 residues. Germline V gene data show CDR1 as SGHVS and CDR2 as FQNEAQ.

V usage is TRBV4-1 and J usage is TRBJ2-3, with 12 bases identical to TRBD2. Unmatched junction bases numbered 21, after V lost 2 bases and J lost 6 bases. Germline assignment: CDR1 MGHRA and CDR2 YSYEKL. CDR3 length: 21 amino acids. DNA for the CDR3: TGCGCCAGCAGCCAATTTTCCGGAGGGTCGCGGACTAGCGGGGTCCGGGATACGCAGTATTTT. Translated, it gives CASSQFSGGSRTSGVRDTQYF.

This chain uses TRBV3-1 with TRBJ2-2; D is ambiguous. V lost 0 bases and J 4 bases, leaving 9 bases between the germline ends. CDR3 size: 15 residues. Germline V gene data show CDR1 as LGHDT and CDR2 as YNNKEL (reference sequence). The CDR3 bases are TGTGCCAGCAGCCAAGATACTCGGAGCACCGGGGAGCTGTTTTTT. Amino acids: CASSQDTRSTGELFF.

This sequence joins TRBV7-6 and TRBJ2-7; 10 bases line up with TRBD1. The CDR3 is 14 amino acids. Trimming at V came to 1 base and at J to 6 bases, leaving 3 bases not matched to a gene. CDR1 SGHVS and CDR2 FNYEAQ come from the germline V gene. The CDR3 nucleotides read TGTGCCAGCAGCTTAGAGGGACAGGGGAGCGAGCAGTACTTC. This encodes CASSLEGQGSEQYF.

The gene calls are TRBV6-1 and TRBJ2-7; D gene ambiguous. Germline values: CDR1 MNHNS, CDR2 SASEGT. CDR3 length: 10 residues. Trimming took 6 bases from V and 3 from J, leaving 3 bases between them. CDR3 sequence reads: CASRSYEQYF. The CDR3 nucleotides are TGTGCCAGCAGAAGCTACGAGCAGTACTTC.